This T cell receptor beta chain emerged from a study of shared clonotypes between healthy human individuals. Genomic DNA of each subset was evenly split across several immunoSEQ plates. Sequencing was performed with immunoSEQ multiplex PCR; in TCRdb, only in-frame clones are kept and a portion is missing. The data contain 2 million to 3 million clones, 93% of them singletons. The CDR3 is made up of 16 amino acids. The sample comprised naive CD4+ T cells from PBMCs. Regarding subset: CD45RA+ positively selected. The chain has TRBV21-1 and TRBJ2-3; TRBD2, as called in the table, went unchecked against the DNA. TRBV21-1 is assigned pseudogene status. The origin of this receptor is a man aged 18 to 30 in good health. Some clones in this sample may be carry-over from other donors' samples. The CDR3 sequence is CASSKGSRANTDTQYF. DNA of the CDR3: TGTGCCAGCAGCAAAGGGAGTCGAGCAAACACAGATACGCAGTATTTT.